This T cell receptor (beta chain) was profiled in a study of blood T cell repertoires in COVID-19. About the study: The study drew acute and convalescent COVID-19 samples from the United States, Italy and Spain. T cells, B-cell-depleted T cells, or PBMCs supplied cDNA or gDNA.

Original methodology: Reference gene primers were amplified, and this amplification served to estimate nucleated cell counts. Sequencing was performed with immunoSEQ multiplex PCR; in TCRdb, only in-frame clones are kept and a portion is missing. V, J and clone size are taken as reported in that table, and D and trimming were inferred from the DNA itself. The sample records approximately 240,000 clones, around 82% being singletons. The CDR3 totals 13 residues. Germline lookup yields CDR1 SGHRS and CDR2 YFSETQ. V lost 2 bases and J 3 bases, leaving 8 bases between the germline ends. This chain connects TRBV5-1 to TRBJ2-5; possible D gene TRBD2, 5 bases. This receptor was taken from an elderly woman with active or convalescent COVID-19. What was sequenced was peripheral blood. DNA for the CDR3: TGCGCCAGCAGCTTCCCCGGGGAAGAGACCCAGTACTTC. Protein product: CASSFPGEETQYF. Based on the CDR3 plus reference TRBV5-1 and TRBJ2-5, the full variable domain is KAGVTQTPRYLIKTRGQQVTLSCSPISGHRSVSWYQQTPGQGLQFLFEYFSETQRNKGNFPGRFSGRQFSNSRSEMNVSTLELGDSALYLCASSFPGEETQYFGPGTRLLVL.